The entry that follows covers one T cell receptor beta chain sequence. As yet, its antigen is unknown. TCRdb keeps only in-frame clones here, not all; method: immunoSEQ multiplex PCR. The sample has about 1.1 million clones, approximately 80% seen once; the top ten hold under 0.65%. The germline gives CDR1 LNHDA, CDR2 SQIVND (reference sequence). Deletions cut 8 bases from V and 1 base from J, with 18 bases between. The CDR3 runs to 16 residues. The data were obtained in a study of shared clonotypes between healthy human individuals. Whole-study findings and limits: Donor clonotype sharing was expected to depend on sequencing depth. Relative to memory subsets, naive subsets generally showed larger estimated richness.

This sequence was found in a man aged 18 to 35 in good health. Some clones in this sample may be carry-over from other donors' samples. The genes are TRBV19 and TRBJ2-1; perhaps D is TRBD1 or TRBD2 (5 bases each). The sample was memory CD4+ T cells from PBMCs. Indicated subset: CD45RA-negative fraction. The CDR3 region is CASGGRGRSSYNEQFF. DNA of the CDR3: TGTGCCAGTGGGGGAAGGGGTCGGTCGTCCTACAATGAGCAGTTCTTC.